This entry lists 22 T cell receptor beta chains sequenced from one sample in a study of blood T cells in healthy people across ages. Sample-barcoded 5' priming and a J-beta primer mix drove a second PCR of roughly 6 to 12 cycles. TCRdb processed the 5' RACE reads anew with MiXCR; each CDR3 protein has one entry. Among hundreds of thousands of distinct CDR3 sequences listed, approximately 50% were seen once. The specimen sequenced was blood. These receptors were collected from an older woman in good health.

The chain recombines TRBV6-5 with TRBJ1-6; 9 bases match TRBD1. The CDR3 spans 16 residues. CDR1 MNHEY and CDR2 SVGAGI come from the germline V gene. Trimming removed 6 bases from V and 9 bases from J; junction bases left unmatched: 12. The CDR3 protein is CASRKPGQGFTSPLHF. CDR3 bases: TGTGCCAGCAGAAAACCGGGACAGGGCTTCACTTCACCCCTCCACTTT.

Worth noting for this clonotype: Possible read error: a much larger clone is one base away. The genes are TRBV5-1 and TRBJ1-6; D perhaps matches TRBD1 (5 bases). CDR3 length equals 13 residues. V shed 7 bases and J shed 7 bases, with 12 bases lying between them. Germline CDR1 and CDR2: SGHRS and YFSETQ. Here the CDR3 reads CASRQPLNSPLHF. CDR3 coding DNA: TGCGCCAGCCGACAGCCTCTCAATTCACCCCTCCACTTT.

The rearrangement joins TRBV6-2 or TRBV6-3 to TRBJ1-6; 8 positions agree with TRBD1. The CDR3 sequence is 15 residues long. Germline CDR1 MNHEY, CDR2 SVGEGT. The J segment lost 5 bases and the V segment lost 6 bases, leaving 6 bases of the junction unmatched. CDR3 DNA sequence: TGTGCCAGCAGGAGAAAGGACAGGGATAATTCACCCCTCCACTTT. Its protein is CASRRKDRDNSPLHF.

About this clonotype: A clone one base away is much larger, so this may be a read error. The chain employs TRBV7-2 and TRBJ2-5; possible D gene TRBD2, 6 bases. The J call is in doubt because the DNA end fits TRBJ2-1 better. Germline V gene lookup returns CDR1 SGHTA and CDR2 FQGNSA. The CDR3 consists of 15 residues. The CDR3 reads CASSLQGGNQETQFF. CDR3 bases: TGTGCCAGCAGCTTGCAAGGCGGGAACCAAGAGACCCAGTTCTTC.

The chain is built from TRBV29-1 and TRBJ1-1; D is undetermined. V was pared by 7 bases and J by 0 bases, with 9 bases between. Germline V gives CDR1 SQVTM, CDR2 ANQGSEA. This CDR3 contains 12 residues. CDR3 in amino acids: CSGVRLNTEAFF. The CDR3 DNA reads TGCAGCGGGGTACGGCTGAACACTGAAGCTTTCTTT.

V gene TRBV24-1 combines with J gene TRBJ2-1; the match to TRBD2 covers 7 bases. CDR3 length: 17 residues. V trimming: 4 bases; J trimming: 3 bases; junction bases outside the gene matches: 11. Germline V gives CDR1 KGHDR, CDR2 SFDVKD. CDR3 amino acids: CATSDRAAGASYNEQFF. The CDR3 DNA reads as TGTGCCACCAGTGACCGCGCGGCGGGAGCAAGCTACAATGAGCAGTTCTTC.

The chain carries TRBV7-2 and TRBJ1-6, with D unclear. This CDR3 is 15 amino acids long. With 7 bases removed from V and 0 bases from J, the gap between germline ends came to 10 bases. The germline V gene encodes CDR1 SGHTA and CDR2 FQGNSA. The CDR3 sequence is CASTVVTSYNSPLHF. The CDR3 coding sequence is TGTGCCAGCACCGTAGTTACCTCCTATAATTCACCCCTCCACTTT.

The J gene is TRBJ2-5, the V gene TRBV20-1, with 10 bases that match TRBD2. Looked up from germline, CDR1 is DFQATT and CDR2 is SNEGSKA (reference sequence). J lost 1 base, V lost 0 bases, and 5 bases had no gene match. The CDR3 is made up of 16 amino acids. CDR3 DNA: TGCAGTGCTAGAGATCCGGTAGCGGGAGGCCAAGAGACCCAGTACTTC. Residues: CSARDPVAGGQETQYF.

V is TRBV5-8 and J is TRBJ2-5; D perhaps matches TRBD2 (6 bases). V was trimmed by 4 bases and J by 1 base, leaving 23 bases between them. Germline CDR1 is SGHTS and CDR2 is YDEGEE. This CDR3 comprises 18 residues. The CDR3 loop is CASSLSGPRDGVQETQYF. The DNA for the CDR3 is TGTGCCAGCAGCCTTAGCGGACCAAGAGATGGGGTCCAAGAGACCCAGTACTTC. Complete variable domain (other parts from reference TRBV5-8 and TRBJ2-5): EAGVTQSPTHLIKTRGQQATLRCSPISGHTSVYWYQQALGLGLQFLLWYDEGEERNRGNFPPRFSGRQFPNYSSELNVNALELEDSALYLCASSLSGPRDGVQETQYFGPGTRLLVL.

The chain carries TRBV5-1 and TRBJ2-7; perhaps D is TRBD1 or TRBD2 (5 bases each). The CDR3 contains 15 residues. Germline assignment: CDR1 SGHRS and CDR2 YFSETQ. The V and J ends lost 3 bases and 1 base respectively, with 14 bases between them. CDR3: CASSSSGLRSYEQYF. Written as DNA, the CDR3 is TGCGCCAGCAGCTCCTCGGGGCTCAGGTCCTACGAGCAGTACTTC.

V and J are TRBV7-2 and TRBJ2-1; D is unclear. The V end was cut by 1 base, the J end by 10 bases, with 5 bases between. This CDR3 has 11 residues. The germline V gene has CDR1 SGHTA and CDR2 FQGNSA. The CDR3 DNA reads TGTGCCAGCAGCTTAGTCATCGAGCAGTTCTTC. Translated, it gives CASSLVIEQFF.

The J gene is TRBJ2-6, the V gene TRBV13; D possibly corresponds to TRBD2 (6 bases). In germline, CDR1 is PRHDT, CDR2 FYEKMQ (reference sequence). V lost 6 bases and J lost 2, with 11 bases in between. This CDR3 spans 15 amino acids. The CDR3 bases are TGTGCCAGCAGAGTAACGGGAGCTGGGGCCAACGTCCTGACTTTC. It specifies CASRVTGAGANVLTF.

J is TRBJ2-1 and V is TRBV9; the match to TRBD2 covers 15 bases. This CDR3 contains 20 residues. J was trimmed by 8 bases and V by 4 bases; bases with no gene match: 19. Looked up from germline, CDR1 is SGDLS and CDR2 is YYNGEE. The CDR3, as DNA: TGTGCCAGCAGCTTAAGGACAGGTCGGACTAGCGGGAGGGCCTGGGATGAGCAGTTCTTC. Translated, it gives CASSLRTGRTSGRAWDEQFF.

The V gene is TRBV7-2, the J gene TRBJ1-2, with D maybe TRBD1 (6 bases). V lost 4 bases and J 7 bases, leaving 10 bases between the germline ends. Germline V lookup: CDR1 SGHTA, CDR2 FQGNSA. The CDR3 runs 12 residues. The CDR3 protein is CASSSTGFGYTF. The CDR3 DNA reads TGTGCCAGCAGCTCTACAGGGTTTGGCTACACCTTC.

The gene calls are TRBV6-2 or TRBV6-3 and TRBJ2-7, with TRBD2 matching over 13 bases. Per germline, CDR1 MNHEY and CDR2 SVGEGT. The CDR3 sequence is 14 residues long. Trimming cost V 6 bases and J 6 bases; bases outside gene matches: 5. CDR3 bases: TGTGCCAGCAGAGCCGGGACTAGCGGGACCGAGCAGTACTTC. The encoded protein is CASRAGTSGTEQYF.

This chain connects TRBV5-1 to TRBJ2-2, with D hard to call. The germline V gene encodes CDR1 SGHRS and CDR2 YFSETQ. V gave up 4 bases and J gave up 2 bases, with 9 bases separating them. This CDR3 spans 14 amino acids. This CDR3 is CASSLGFNTGELFF. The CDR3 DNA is TGCGCCAGCAGCCTGGGCTTTAACACCGGGGAGCTGTTTTTT.

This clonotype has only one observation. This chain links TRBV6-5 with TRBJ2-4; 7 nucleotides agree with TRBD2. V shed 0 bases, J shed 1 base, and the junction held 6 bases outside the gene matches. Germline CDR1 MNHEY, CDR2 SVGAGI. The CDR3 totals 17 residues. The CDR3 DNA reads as TGTGCCAGCAGTTACTCGGTCAGCGGGGACGCCAAAAACATTCAGTACTTC. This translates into CASSYSVSGDAKNIQYF.

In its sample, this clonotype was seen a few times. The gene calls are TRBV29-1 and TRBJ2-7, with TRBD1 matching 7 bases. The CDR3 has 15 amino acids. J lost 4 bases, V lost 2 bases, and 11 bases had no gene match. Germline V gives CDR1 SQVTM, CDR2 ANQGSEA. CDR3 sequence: CSVESAGAGGYEQYF. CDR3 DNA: TGCAGCGTTGAATCGGCCGGAGCAGGGGGATACGAGCAGTACTTC.

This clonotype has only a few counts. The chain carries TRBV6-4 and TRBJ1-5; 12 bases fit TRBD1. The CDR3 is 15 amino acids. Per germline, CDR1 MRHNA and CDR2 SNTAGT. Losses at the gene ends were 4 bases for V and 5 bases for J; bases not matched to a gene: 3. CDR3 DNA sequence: TGTGCCAGCAGTGCCGGGACAGGGGGCGATCAGCCCCAGCATTTT. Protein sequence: CASSAGTGGDQPQHF.

CDR3 DNA: TGTGCCAGCAGTTTATTCGAGCGGGCACCCTACGAGCAGTACTTC. This codes for CASSLFERAPYEQYF. The chain links TRBV28 to TRBJ2-7, with a tentative D call TRBD2 (6 bases). The V gene's germline CDR1 is MDHEN and CDR2 SYDVKM. This CDR3 comprises 15 residues. V lost 1 base and J lost 2, with 12 bases in between.

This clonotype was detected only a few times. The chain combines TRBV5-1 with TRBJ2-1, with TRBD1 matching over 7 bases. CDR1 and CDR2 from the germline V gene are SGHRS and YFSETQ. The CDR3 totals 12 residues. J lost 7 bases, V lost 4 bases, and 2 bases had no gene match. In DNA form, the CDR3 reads TGCGCCAGCAGCCCGGGACAGAATGAGCAGTTCTTC. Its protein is CASSPGQNEQFF.

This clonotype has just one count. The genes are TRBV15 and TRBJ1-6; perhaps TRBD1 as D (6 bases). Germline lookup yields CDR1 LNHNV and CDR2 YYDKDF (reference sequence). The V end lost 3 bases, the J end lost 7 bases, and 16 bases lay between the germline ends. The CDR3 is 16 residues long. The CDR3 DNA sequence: TGTGCCACCAGCAGGAGCAGGGGTGGTAGAAATTCACCCCTCCACTTT. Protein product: CATSRSRGGRNSPLHF.